The entry below describes one TCR beta chain. The antigen is unknown. Here immunoSEQ multiplex PCR was the method, and the copy in TCRdb shows in-frame clones only, minus some. The table lists about 40,000 clones, about 74% of them singletons. The sample comes from a study of immune evolution from preneoplasia to lung adenocarcinoma. Study-level findings and limits: Top clone frequencies peaked in normal lung, apparently declining through invasive adenocarcinoma. Later-stage lesions appeared to have more T cells, more diversity, less clonality.

Patient tissue came from resections in Japan or China, 2014–2017. Per germline, CDR1 LNHNV and CDR2 YYDKDF (reference sequence). The CDR3 runs to 16 residues. The V gene lost 0 bases and the J gene lost 0 bases, with 9 bases spanning the gap. Sequenced: FFPE invasive lung adenocarcinoma tissue. The clonotype comes from a person between 55 and 69 years old with lung adenocarcinoma. The chain couples TRBV15 to TRBJ1-3, with D tentatively TRBD1 (5 bases). The CDR3 protein is CATSRDWGGSGNTIYF. The CDR3 coding sequence is TGTGCCACCAGCAGAGATTGGGGGGGCTCTGGAAACACCATATATTTT.